This T cell receptor beta chain comes out of a study of identical twins. This clonotype was observed a handful of times. MiXCR, applied by TCRdb to the 5' RACE reads, yields one record per CDR3 protein. Among about 890,000 distinct CDR3 sequences listed, 9% to 15% were seen once. The V segment lost 6 bases and the J segment 10 bases; nucleotides outside the gene matches: 3. From germline, CDR1 is SGHRS and CDR2 YFSETQ. The CDR3 has 13 amino acids. These records were also assigned to another study, of yellow fever vaccine responses in identical twins.

The genes are TRBV5-1 and TRBJ1-6, with 11 positions matching TRBD1. The TCR originated in a woman aged 18-29 years in good health. Sequenced input: PBMCs. Here the CDR3 reads CASKDRGQSPLHF. Here the CDR3 DNA reads TGCGCCAGCAAGGACAGGGGGCAGTCACCCCTCCACTTT.